Detailed here is one TCR beta chain. Antigen specificity is unknown. The sample originates from a study of shared clonotypes between healthy human individuals. Study-level findings and limits: Few donors limited the genetic and exposure-history diversity represented. Clonotypes that were shared across a few donors made up about 4.5% of naive CD4 clonotypes. Clonotypes shared by all four sorted-subset donors had higher generation probabilities than non-shared clonotypes.

Data came from immunoSEQ multiplex PCR; TCRdb stores just in-frame clones and leaves some out. In the table there are millions of clones, approximately 92% of which are singletons. Germline CDR1 and CDR2: GTSNPN and SVGIG (reference sequence). The CDR3 is made up of 12 amino acids. Trimming pared 0 bases from V and 7 bases from J, leaving 6 bases between. The J gene is TRBJ1-4, the V gene TRBV30; D is ambiguous. The source material was naive CD4+ T cells sorted from blood. The subset here: CD45RA+ positively selected. This TCR was recovered from a man between 18 and 35 years old in good health. Here the CDR3 reads CAWSVLREKLFF. The CDR3 bases are TGTGCCTGGAGTGTACTTCGTGAAAAACTGTTTTTT.